A single T cell receptor beta chain is shown here with its context. The entry originates in a study of glioma-infiltrating T cells after dendritic cell vaccination. About the research overall: Patients had newly diagnosed or recurrent glioblastoma and received dendritic cell vaccines. Between about 2002 and 2012, patients got autologous tumor lysate-pulsed dendritic cell vaccines.

Input was around 2.1 ug genomic DNA, or all available if less. Using immunoSEQ multiplex PCR, the repertoire was profiled, and TCRdb retains in-frame clones only, with some absent. The sample has about 82,000 clones; roughly 89% are singletons. The clonotype was recovered from a human donor with glioblastoma. Sequences were derived from blood, sampled before dendritic cell vaccination.

The CDR3 spells CSGEGSASVMAYNEQFF. CDR3 nucleotides: TGCAGCGGGGAGGGTAGCGCCAGTGTGATGGCCTACAATGAGCAGTTCTTC. The chain has TRBV29-1 and TRBJ2-1, with TRBD2 identical over 7 bases. With V trimmed by 7 bases and J by 2 bases, 17 bases remained unmatched. Germline loops: CDR1 SQVTM, CDR2 ANQGSEA. The CDR3 consists of 17 residues.